The entry that follows covers one T cell receptor beta chain sequence. As yet, its antigen is unknown. This record belongs to a study of identical twins. The study, taken as a whole, reports: Excess sharing between twins was weaker in beta out-of-frame sequences. There is a chance that invariant MAIT and iNKT cells partially muddied zero-insertion analyses.

From the 5' RACE reads, TCRdb called clonotypes with MiXCR, one entry per CDR3 protein. The profile shows fewer than 650,000 distinct CDR3 sequences, less than 9% of them singletons. This CDR3 has 12 amino acids. V lost 7 bases and J lost 3, with 13 bases in between. Germline V lookup: CDR1 DFQATT, CDR2 SNEGSKA (reference sequence). The same sample was also studied in work on yellow fever vaccine responses in identical twins. That investigation notes: Twins' T cell vaccine responses reportedly looked partly convergent, partly personalized.

The source of this sequence is a young woman in good health. Sequences were obtained from PBMCs. This chain links TRBV20-1 with TRBJ2-7; no clear D. The DNA for the CDR3 is TGCAGTGTGCCAGGCCTAGGCTACGAGCAGTACTTC. It translates to CSVPGLGYEQYF.